Presented here are 23 T cell receptor beta chains from one specimen sequenced in a study of somatic mutations in cytotoxic T cells in rheumatoid arthritis (dated by TCRdb to the late 2010s). Receptor amplification or capture employed the immunoSEQ multiplex PCR assay. TCRdb took this table from immuneACCESS and kept in-frame rearrangements with V and J called. Such tables lack part of the clones; where checked against another copy, unresolved V genes explain under half of the gap, and the rest is unexplained. The sample table records around 16,000 clones; 60% to 80% of these occur just once. Of the sample, roughly 10% falls within the top ten clones. The sample was CD8+ T cells sorted from blood. The source is an adult with rheumatoid arthritis.

This clone is labeled as hyperexpanded. V and J are TRBV5-4 and TRBJ1-6; D is unresolved. Germline V lookup: CDR1 SGHNT, CDR2 YYREEE (reference sequence). V was cut by 0 bases and J by 3 bases, with 10 bases left in between. The CDR3 length is 16 residues. CDR3 nucleotides: TGTGCCAGCAGCTTGGGCAGGCCGGACTATAATTCACCCCTCCACTTT. Translation: CASSLGRPDYNSPLHF.

This chain links TRBV2 with TRBJ1-4; D perhaps matches TRBD1 (6 bases). V was pared by 7 bases and J by 5 bases, with 11 bases between. In germline, CDR1 is SNHLY, CDR2 FYNNEI. CDR3 length: 13 amino acids. As DNA, the CDR3 is TGTGCCAGCAACATGGACAGCAATGAAAAACTGTTTTTT. This sequence encodes CASNMDSNEKLFF.

Written as DNA, the CDR3 is TGTGCCAGCAGCTTGGGAAACACCGGGGAGCTGTTTTTT. Translating it yields CASSLGNTGELFF. The rearrangement uses TRBV5-6 and TRBJ2-2; D unclear. The ends were cut back, 0 bases at V and 2 bases at J, with 2 bases in the middle. The CDR3 contains 13 residues. Germline V lookup: CDR1 SGHDT, CDR2 YYEEEE. Based on the CDR3 plus reference TRBV5-6 and TRBJ2-2, the full variable domain is DAGVTQSPTHLIKTRGQQVTLRCSPKSGHDTVSWYQQALGQGPQFIFQYYEEEERQRGNFPDRFSGHQFPNYSSELNVNALLLGDSALYLCASSLGNTGELFFGEGSRLTVL.

This clone was observed a single time. The chain recombines TRBV7-8 with TRBJ2-5; tentative D call: TRBD2 (6 bases). V shed 6 bases and J shed 3 bases, with 14 bases lying between them. CDR3 length: 14 amino acids. Germline V gene lookup returns CDR1 SGHVS and CDR2 FQNEAQ. For the CDR3, the DNA is TGTGCCAGCAGTTTTAGCGGCTCCGAAGAGACCCAGTACTTC. Its protein is CASSFSGSEETQYF.

V and J are TRBV14 and TRBJ2-5; no reliable D call. In germline, CDR1 is SGHDN, CDR2 FVKESK. CDR3 size: 14 residues. The V and J ends lost 4 bases and 5 bases respectively, with 14 bases between them. In DNA form, the CDR3 reads TGTGCCAGCAGCCTGACGGACCCTTGGGAGACCCAGTACTTC. This translates into CASSLTDPWETQYF. Supplemented by reference TRBV14 and TRBJ2-5, the full variable domain reads EAGVTQFPSHSVIEKGQTVTLRCDPISGHDNLYWYRRVMGKEIKFLLHFVKESKQDESGMPNNRFLAERTGGTYSTLKVQPAELEDSGVYFCASSLTDPWETQYFGPGTRLLVL.

This clone showed up just a few times. The V and J genes are TRBV15 and TRBJ2-7; either TRBD1 or TRBD2 may supply D (5 bases each). Deletions cut 1 base from V and 6 bases from J, with 10 bases between. Germline loops: CDR1 LNHNV, CDR2 YYDKDF (reference sequence). The CDR3 has 13 residues. The CDR3 sequence: CATSRGGVGEQYF. CDR3 coding DNA: TGTGCCACCAGCAGAGGAGGGGTTGGCGAGCAGTACTTC.

This chain joins TRBV6-5 and TRBJ2-2; 10 nucleotides agree with TRBD1. The CDR3 spans 15 residues. The junction had 6 bases not matched to a gene; V was cut back by 8 bases and J by 3 bases. Germline V gives CDR1 MNHEY, CDR2 SVGAGI. CDR3 protein: CASSSTGGDTGELFF. CDR3 DNA sequence: TGTGCCAGCTCTTCGACAGGGGGCGACACCGGGGAGCTGTTTTTT.

The chain employs TRBV6-6 and TRBJ1-5; D remains ambiguous. V was trimmed by 0 bases and J by 3 bases, leaving 3 bases between them. The CDR3 contains 13 residues. Germline lookup yields CDR1 MNHNY and CDR2 SVGAGI (reference sequence). CDR3 region: CASSYSDNQPQHF. The CDR3 DNA sequence: TGTGCCAGCAGTTACTCGGACAATCAGCCCCAGCATTTT.

This clone has a handful of counts. The chain is built from TRBV4-1 and TRBJ1-5, with D unresolved. There are 16 residues in the CDR3. Germline CDR1 is MGHRA and CDR2 is YSYEKL. Trimming left V 0 bases short and J 5 bases short, with 14 bases between. The CDR3: CASSQDLVGADQPQHF. The CDR3, as DNA: TGCGCCAGCAGCCAAGATCTGGTGGGTGCCGATCAGCCCCAGCATTTT.

V usage is TRBV20-1 and J usage is TRBJ2-7; D unclear. This CDR3 has 8 residues. V was clipped by 5 bases and J by 13 bases, with 9 bases between them. The germline gives CDR1 DFQATT, CDR2 SNEGSKA (reference sequence). CDR3 amino acids: CSAGAIYF. CDR3 DNA sequence: TGCAGTGCTGGCGCCATATACTTC.

V is TRBV30 and J is TRBJ2-1, with 12 nucleotides matching TRBD2. The CDR3 is made up of 16 amino acids. J lost 7 bases, V lost 1 base, and 8 bases had no gene match. The germline V gene encodes CDR1 GTSNPN and CDR2 SVGIG (reference sequence). The DNA of the CDR3 is TGTGCCTGGAGTGGGGACTCTAGCGGGGGGGCGAATGAGCAGTTCTTC. Translated: CAWSGDSSGGANEQFF.

This clone was observed a handful of times. The chain links TRBV11-2 to TRBJ1-2; D unclear. Trimming took 5 bases from V and 0 from J, leaving 13 bases between them. The CDR3 is made up of 15 amino acids. Germline assignment: CDR1 SGHAT and CDR2 FQNNGV. This CDR3 reads CASSHPLSPNYGYTF. In DNA, the CDR3 is TGTGCCAGCAGCCACCCCCTGAGTCCTAACTATGGCTACACCTTC.

This clone was detected once. The genes are TRBV6-6 and TRBJ1-5; maybe TRBD1 (5 bases). The CDR3 runs to 12 residues. Trimming took off 0 bases at V and 9 bases at J, with 6 bases between the two ends. Germline CDR1 reads MNHNY; CDR2 reads SVGAGI (reference sequence). This CDR3 reads CASSYSGGPQHF. The CDR3 DNA reads as TGTGCCAGCAGTTACTCCGGGGGGCCCCAGCATTTT.

The chain combines TRBV6-1 with TRBJ2-3; a possible D gene is TRBD2 (7 bases). CDR1 and CDR2 from the germline V gene are MNHNS and SASEGT. V lost 6 bases and J 4 bases, leaving 17 bases between the germline ends. The CDR3 is 15 amino acids. The CDR3 DNA sequence: TGTGCCAGCAGCGCCCTGGGGGGGCGCGCAGATACGCAGTATTTT. Its translation is CASSALGGRADTQYF.

The gene calls are TRBV19 and TRBJ1-1, with 8 bases that match TRBD1. Trimming took 5 bases from V and 4 from J; bases not matched to a gene: 6. This CDR3 region has 14 residues. Germline V gene data show CDR1 as LNHDA and CDR2 as SQIVND (reference sequence). CDR3 in DNA: TGTGCCAGTAGTTTCCGGACAGGGCTCACTGAAGCTTTCTTT. This sequence encodes CASSFRTGLTEAFF.

The chain carries TRBV14 and TRBJ1-2; D ambiguous. In germline, CDR1 is SGHDN, CDR2 FVKESK. Trimming pared 1 base from V and 5 bases from J, leaving 8 bases between. The CDR3 has 13 amino acids. CDR3 in DNA: TGTGCCAGCAGCCAAGCCCGGCGTTATGGCTACACCTTC. Its protein product is CASSQARRYGYTF.

The chain joins TRBV29-1 to TRBJ1-2; D unresolved. The CDR3 consists of 13 residues. V lost 7 bases to trimming and J lost 9 bases, with 21 bases between them. Germline V gives CDR1 SQVTM, CDR2 ANQGSEA. DNA of the CDR3: TGCAGCGCTAAGACCCGGTTGGAGAATAGCTACACCTTC. Translated, it gives CSAKTRLENSYTF.

The gene calls are TRBV4-1 and TRBJ2-5; the match to TRBD1 covers 8 bases. Unmatched junction bases numbered 13, after V lost 5 bases and J lost 2 bases. The germline CDR1 and CDR2 sequences are MGHRA and YSYEKL. The CDR3 is 17 residues long. This CDR3 reads CASSRVWTGNVQETQYF. CDR3 DNA: TGCGCCAGCAGCAGGGTTTGGACAGGGAATGTACAAGAGACCCAGTACTTC.

Remarks on this clone: A read error may account for a junction end that differs from germline. The chain uses TRBV7-7 and TRBJ2-5; 10 bases agree with TRBD2. CDR1 is SSHAT, CDR2 FNYEAQ, per germline (reference sequence). The CDR3 spans 16 residues. The CDR3 protein is CASSLVSAGGRETQYF. The CDR3 nucleotides are TGTGCTAGCAGCTTAGTCTCAGCGGGGGGGCGCGAGACCCAGTACTTC.

The chain carries TRBV4-1 and TRBJ2-1; D tentatively fits TRBD1 or TRBD2 (6 bases each). The CDR3 has 14 amino acids. Germline lookup yields CDR1 MGHRA and CDR2 YSYEKL. V gave up 5 bases and J gave up 5 bases, with 13 bases separating them. This CDR3 reads CASSSGGLHNEQFF. CDR3 in DNA: TGCGCCAGCAGCTCCGGGGGCCTTCACAATGAGCAGTTCTTC.

The chain is built from TRBV7-6 and TRBJ2-1; a weak D match, TRBD2 (6 bases). The length of the CDR3 is 13 residues. V lost 6 bases and J 5 bases, leaving 11 bases between the germline ends. Germline CDR1 is SGHVS and CDR2 is FNYEAQ. The CDR3 sequence is CASSGTSHNEQFF. The CDR3 nucleotides are TGTGCCAGCAGTGGAACTAGCCACAATGAGCAGTTCTTC.

This clone was seen only a few times. The gene calls are TRBV4-2 and TRBJ2-1; the match to TRBD2 covers 11 bases. This CDR3 spans 16 amino acids. V was pared by 0 bases and J by 4 bases, with 2 bases of the junction left unmatched. The germline V gene encodes CDR1 LGHNA and CDR2 YNFKEQ. Here the CDR3 DNA reads TGTGCCAGCAGCCAAGATCCTAGCGGGGGGTACAATGAGCAGTTCTTC. It yields the protein CASSQDPSGGYNEQFF.

This chain connects TRBV7-9 to TRBJ1-1; D is possibly TRBD1 (6 bases). The V gene lost 5 bases and the J gene lost 5 bases, with 18 bases spanning the gap. Germline V lookup: CDR1 SEHNR, CDR2 FQNEAQ (reference sequence). This CDR3 region has 15 residues. CDR3 protein: CASSPAGGPGTEAFF. DNA for the CDR3: TGTGCCAGCAGCCCTGCCGGGGGGCCGGGGACTGAAGCTTTCTTT.